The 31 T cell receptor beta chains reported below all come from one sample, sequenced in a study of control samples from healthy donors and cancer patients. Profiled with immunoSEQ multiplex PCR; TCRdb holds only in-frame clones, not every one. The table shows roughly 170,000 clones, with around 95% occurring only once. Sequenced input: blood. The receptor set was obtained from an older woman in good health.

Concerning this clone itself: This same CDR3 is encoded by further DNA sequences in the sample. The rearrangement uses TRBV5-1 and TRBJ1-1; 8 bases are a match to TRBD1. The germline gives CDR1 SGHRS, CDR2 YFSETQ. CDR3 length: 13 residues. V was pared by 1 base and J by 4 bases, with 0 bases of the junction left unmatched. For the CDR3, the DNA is TGCGCCAGCAGCTTGACAGGGGGCACTGAAGCTTTCTTT. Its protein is CASSLTGGTEAFF.

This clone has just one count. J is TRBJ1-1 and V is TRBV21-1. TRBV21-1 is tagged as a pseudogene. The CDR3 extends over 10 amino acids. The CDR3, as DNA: TGTGCCAGCAGCACGTCCGAAGCTTTCTTT. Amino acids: CASSTSEAFF.

The CDR3 sequence is CASSQDSAASSPLHF. The CDR3 DNA is TGCGCCAGCAGCCAAGACTCCGCGGCGTCTTCACCCCTCCACTTT. V and J are TRBV4-3 and TRBJ1-6; D is ambiguous. The CDR3 contains 15 residues. CDR1 LGHNA and CDR2 YSLEER come from the germline V gene. With 0 bases removed from V and 9 bases from J, the gap between germline ends came to 12 bases.

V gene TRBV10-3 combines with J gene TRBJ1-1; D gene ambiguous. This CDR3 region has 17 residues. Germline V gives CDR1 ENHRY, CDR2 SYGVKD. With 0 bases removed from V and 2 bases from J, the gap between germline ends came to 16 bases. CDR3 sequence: CAISESTLAVRNTEAFF. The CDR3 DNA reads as TGTGCCATCAGTGAGTCGACTCTGGCAGTGAGAAACACTGAAGCTTTCTTT.

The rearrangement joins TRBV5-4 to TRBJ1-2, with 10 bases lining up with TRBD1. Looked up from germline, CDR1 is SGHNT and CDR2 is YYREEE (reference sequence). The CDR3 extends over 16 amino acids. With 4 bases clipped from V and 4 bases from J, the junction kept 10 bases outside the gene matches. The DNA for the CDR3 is TGTGCCAGCAGCCGCAAAGACAGGGGGCAGGTCTATGGCTACACCTTC. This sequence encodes CASSRKDRGQVYGYTF.

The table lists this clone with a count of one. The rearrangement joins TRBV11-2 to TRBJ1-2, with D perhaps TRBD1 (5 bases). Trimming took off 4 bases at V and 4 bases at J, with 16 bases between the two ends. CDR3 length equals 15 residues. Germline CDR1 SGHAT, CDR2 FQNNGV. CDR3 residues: CASSSYRIPFYGYTF. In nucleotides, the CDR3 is TGTGCCAGCAGCTCCTACAGGATCCCTTTCTATGGCTACACCTTC. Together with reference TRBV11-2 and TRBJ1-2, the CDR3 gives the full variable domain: EAGVAQSPRYKIIEKRQSVAFWCNPISGHATLYWYQQILGQGPKLLIQFQNNGVVDDSQLPKDRFSAERLKGVDSTLKIQPAKLEDSAVYLCASSSYRIPFYGYTFGSGTRLTVV.

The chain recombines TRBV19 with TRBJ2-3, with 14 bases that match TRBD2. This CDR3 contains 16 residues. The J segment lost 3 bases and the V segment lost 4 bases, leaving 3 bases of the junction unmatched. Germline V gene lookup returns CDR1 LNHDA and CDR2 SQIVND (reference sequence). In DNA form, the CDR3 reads TGTGCCAGTAGTACAGGGACTAGCGGGGGTACAGATACGCAGTATTTT. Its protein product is CASSTGTSGGTDTQYF.

The DNA for the CDR3 is TGTGCCACCAGCCTCCAGGACGGGGACTATGGCTACACCTTC. Amino acid sequence: CATSLQDGDYGYTF. The gene calls are TRBV15 and TRBJ1-2; D is undetermined. Trimming removed 5 bases from V and 3 bases from J, with 13 bases in between. There are 14 residues in the CDR3. The germline CDR1 and CDR2 sequences are LNHNV and YYDKDF (reference sequence). Combining the CDR3 with reference TRBV15 and TRBJ1-2 gives the whole variable domain DAMVIQNPRYQVTQFGKPVTLSCSQTLNHNVMYWYQQKSSQAPKLLFHYYDKDFNNEADTPDNFQSRRPNTSFCFLDIRSPGLGDTAMYLCATSLQDGDYGYTFGSGTRLTVV.

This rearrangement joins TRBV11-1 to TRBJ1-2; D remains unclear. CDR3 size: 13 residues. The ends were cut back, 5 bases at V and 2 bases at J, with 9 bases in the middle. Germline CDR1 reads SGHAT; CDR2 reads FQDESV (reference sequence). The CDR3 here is CASSADGNYGYTF. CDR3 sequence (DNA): TGTGCCAGCAGCGCGGATGGAAACTATGGCTACACCTTC.

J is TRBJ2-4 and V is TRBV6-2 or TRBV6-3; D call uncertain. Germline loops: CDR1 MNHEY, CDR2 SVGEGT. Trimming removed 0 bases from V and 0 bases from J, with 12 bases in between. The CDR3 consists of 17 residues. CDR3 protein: CASSYSMAVLAKNIQYF. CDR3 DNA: TGTGCCAGCAGTTACTCGATGGCAGTCCTAGCCAAAAACATTCAGTACTTC.

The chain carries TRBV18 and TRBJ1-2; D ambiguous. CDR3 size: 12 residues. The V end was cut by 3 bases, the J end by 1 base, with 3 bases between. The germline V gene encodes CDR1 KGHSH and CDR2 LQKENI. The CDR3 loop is CASSPDNYGYTF. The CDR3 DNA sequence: TGTGCCAGCTCACCGGATAACTATGGCTACACCTTC.

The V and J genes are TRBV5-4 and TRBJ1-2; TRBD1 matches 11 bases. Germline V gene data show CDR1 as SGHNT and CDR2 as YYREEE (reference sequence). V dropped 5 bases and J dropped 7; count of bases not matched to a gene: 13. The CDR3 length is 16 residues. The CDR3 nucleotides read TGTGCCAGCAGTTCCGGGACAGGGGGAATGGTGCGTGGCTACACCTTC. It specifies CASSSGTGGMVRGYTF.

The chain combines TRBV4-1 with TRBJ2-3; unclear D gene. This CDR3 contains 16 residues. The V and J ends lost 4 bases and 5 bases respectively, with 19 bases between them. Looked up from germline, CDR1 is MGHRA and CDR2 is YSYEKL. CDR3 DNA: TGCGCCAGCAGCCCGAGTACGGGCGCATCGGGAGATACGCAGTATTTT. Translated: CASSPSTGASGDTQYF.

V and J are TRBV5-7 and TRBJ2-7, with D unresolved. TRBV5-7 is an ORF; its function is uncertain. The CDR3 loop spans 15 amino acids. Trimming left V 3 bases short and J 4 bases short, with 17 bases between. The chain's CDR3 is CASSCYLVFSYEQYF. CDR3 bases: TGTGCCAGCAGCTGCTACCTAGTTTTCTCTTACGAGCAGTACTTC.

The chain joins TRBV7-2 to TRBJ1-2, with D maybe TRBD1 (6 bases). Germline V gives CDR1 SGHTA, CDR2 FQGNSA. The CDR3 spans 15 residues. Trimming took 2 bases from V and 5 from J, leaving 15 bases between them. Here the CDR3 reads CASSLFYGRGYGYTF. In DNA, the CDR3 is TGTGCCAGCAGCTTATTTTATGGCAGGGGATATGGCTACACCTTC. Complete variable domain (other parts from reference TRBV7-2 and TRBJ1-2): GAGVSQSPSNKVTEKGKDVELRCDPISGHTALYWYRQSLGQGLEFLIYFQGNSAPDKSGLPSDRFSAERTGGSVSTLTIQRTQQEDSAVYLCASSLFYGRGYGYTFGSGTRLTVV.

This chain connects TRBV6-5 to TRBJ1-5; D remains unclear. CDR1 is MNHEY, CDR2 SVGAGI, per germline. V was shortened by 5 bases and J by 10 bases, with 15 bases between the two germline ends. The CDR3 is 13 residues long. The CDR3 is CASSKGLILPQHF. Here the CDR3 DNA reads TGTGCCAGCAGTAAGGGCCTCATTCTACCCCAGCATTTT.

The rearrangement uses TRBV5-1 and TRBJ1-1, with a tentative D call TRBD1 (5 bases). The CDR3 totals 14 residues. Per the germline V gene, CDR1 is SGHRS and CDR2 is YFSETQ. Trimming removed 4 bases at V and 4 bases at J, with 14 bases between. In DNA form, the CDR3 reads TGCGCCAGCAGCAGTATACAGGAAGGCACTGAAGCTTTCTTT. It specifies CASSSIQEGTEAFF.

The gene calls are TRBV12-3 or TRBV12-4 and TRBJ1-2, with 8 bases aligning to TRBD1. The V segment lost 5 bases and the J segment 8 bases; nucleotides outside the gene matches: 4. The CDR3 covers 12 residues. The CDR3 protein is CASSQGAPGYTF. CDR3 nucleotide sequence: TGTGCCAGCAGTCAGGGGGCGCCCGGCTACACCTTC.

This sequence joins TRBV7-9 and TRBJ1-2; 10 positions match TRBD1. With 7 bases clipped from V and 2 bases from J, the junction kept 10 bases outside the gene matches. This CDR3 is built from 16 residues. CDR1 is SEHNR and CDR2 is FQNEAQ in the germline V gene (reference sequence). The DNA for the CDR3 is TGTGCCAGCAACGAAATTGACAGGGGGCCAAACTATGGCTACACCTTC. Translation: CASNEIDRGPNYGYTF.

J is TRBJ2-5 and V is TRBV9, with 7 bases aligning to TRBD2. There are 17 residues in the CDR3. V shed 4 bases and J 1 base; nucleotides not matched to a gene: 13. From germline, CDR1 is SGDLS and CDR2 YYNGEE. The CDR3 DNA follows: TGTGCCAGCAGCTTCTTCTCTGGGGGGGGTATCCAAGAGACCCAGTACTTC. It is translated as CASSFFSGGGIQETQYF.

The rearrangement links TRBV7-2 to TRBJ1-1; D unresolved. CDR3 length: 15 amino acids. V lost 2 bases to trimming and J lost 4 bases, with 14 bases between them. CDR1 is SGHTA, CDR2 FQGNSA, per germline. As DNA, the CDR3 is TGTGCCAGCAGCTTATTGGCTATGTGGAGCACTGAAGCTTTCTTT. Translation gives CASSLLAMWSTEAFF.

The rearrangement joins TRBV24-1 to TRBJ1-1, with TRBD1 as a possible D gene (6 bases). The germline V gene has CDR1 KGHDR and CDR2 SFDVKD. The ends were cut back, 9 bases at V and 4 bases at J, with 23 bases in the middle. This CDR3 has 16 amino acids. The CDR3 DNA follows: TGTGCCACCCCTGTCCGGACAGTAATAACTGGCACTGAAGCTTTCTTT. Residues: CATPVRTVITGTEAFF.

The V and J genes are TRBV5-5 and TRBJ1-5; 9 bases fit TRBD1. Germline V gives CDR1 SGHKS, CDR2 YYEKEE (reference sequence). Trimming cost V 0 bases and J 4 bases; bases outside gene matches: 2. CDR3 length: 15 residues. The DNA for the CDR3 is TGTGCCAGCAGCTTGGTGACAGGGGGAAATCAGCCCCAGCATTTT. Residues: CASSLVTGGNQPQHF.

CDR3 loop: CASSEWQGYNEQYF. The CDR3 DNA reads TGCGCCAGCAGTGAATGGCAGGGCTACAACGAGCAGTACTTC. This chain joins TRBV10-2 and TRBJ2-7, with D possibly TRBD1 on 5 matching bases. With 3 bases removed from V and 5 bases from J, the gap between germline ends came to 14 bases. The length of the CDR3 is 14 residues. CDR1 WSHSY and CDR2 SAAADI come from the germline V gene.

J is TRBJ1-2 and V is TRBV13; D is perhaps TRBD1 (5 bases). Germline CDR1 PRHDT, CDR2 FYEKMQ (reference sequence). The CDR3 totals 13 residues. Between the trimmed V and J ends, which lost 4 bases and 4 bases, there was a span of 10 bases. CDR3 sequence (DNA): TGTGCCAGCAGCTCCGGGACCTCCTATGGCTACACCTTC. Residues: CASSSGTSYGYTF.

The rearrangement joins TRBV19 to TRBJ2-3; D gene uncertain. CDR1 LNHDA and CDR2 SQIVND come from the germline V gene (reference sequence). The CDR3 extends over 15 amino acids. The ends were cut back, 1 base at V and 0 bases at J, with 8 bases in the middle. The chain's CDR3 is CASSIGAASTDTQYF. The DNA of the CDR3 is TGTGCCAGTAGTATAGGGGCAGCTAGCACAGATACGCAGTATTTT.

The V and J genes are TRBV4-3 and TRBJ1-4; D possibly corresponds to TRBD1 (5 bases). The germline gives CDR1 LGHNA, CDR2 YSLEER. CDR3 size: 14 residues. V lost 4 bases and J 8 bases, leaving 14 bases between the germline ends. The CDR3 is CASSLGVGGEKLFF. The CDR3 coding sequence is TGCGCCAGCAGCCTCGGGGTTGGGGGGGAAAAACTGTTTTTT.

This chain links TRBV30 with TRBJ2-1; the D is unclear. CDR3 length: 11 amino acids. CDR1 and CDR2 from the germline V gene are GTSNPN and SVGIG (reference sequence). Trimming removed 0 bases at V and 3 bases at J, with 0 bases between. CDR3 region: CAWSVYNEQFF. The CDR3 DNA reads TGTGCCTGGAGTGTCTACAATGAGCAGTTCTTC.

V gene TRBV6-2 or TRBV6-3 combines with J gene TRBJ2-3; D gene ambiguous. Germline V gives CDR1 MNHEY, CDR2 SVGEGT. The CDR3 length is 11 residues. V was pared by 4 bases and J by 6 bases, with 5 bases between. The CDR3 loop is CASSFQDTQYF. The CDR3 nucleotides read TGTGCCAGCAGTTTTCAGGATACGCAGTATTTT.

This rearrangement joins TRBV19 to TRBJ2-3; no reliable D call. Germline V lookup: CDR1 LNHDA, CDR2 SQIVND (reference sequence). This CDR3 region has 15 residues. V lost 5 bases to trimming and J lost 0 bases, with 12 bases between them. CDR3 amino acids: CASSEQPLSTDTQYF. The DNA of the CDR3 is TGTGCCAGTAGTGAACAGCCGCTTAGCACAGATACGCAGTATTTT. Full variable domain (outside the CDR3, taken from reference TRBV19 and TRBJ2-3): DGGITQSPKYLFRKEGQNVTLSCEQNLNHDAMYWYRQDPGQGLRLIYYSQIVNDFQKGDIAEGYSVSREKKESFPLTVTSAQKNPTAFYLCASSEQPLSTDTQYFGPGTRLTVL.

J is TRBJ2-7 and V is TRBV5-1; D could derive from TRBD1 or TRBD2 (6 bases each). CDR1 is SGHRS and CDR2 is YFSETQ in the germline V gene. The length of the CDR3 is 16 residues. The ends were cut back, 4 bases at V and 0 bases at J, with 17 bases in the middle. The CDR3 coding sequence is TGCGCCAGCAGCCGGTCCACCAAGGGGGGCTCCTACGAGCAGTACTTC. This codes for CASSRSTKGGSYEQYF.